The rows below give T cell receptor beta chains drawn from one sample of a study of blood T cell repertoires in COVID-19. Sequencing was performed with immunoSEQ multiplex PCR; in TCRdb, only in-frame clones are kept and a portion is missing. This sample has approximately 55,000 clones, with about nine tenths found just once. Sequenced material: peripheral blood. The receptors were sampled from a man in his forties with acute or convalescent COVID-19. Both conserved end residues are part of each CDR3. D genes are given only for firm matches. A row's size may be missing; if present it is once, few, many or a size class.

j_call	d_call	v_call	cdr3_length	clone_size	cdr3_aa	cdr3_nt
TRBJ2-7	TRBD2	TRBV7-6	15	few	CASSPGLAGHYEQYF	TGTGCCAGCAGCCCGGGACTAGCGGGACACTACGAGCAGTACTTC
TRBJ1-6	TRBD1	TRBV9	14	.	CASSHGQGDSPLHF	TGTGCCAGCAGCCACGGACAGGGCGATTCACCCCTCCACTTT
TRBJ2-7	.	TRBV30	11	.	CAWSIPGEQYF	TGTGCCTGGAGTATCCCGGGGGAGCAGTACTTC
TRBJ1-3	TRBD1	TRBV7-3	16	once	CASSPTGQGKGNTIYF	TGTGCCAGCAGCCCCACGGGACAGGGGAAGGGAAACACCATATATTTT
TRBJ1-2	.	TRBV29-1	12	.	CSVEDPGGGYTF	TGCAGCGTTGAAGACCCCGGTGGTGGCTACACCTTC
TRBJ2-1	.	TRBV19	13	.	CAALLPSYNEQFF	TGTGCCGCCCTACTGCCCTCCTACAATGAGCAGTTCTTC
TRBJ1-1	TRBD1	TRBV14	16	.	CASSLRQGDMNTEAFF	TGTGCCAGCAGTCTCAGACAGGGGGACATGAACACTGAAGCTTTCTTT
TRBJ2-7	TRBD2	TRBV4-2	18	.	CASSPHDLTSGVYYEQYF	TGTGCCAGCAGCCCACACGACCTCACTAGCGGGGTTTACTACGAGCAGTACTTC
TRBJ1-3	TRBD1	TRBV4-2	19	.	CASSQQTGQVGTRRNTIYF	TGTGCCAGCAGCCAACAAACGGGACAGGTCGGGACCCGACGAAACACCATATATTTT
TRBJ1-1	.	TRBV11-3	14	.	CASSLGRGDTEAFF	TGTGCCAGCAGCTTAGGGAGGGGTGACACTGAAGCTTTCTTT
TRBJ2-3	TRBD2	TRBV25-1	14	.	CASRVSGVTDTQYF	TGTGCCAGCAGGGTTAGCGGGGTCACAGATACGCAGTATTTT
TRBJ1-4	TRBD1	TRBV9	16	.	CASSHRQGAFPEKLFF	TGTGCCAGCAGCCACCGACAGGGGGCCTTTCCTGAAAAACTGTTTTTT
TRBJ2-7	TRBD2	TRBV6-2/TRBV6-3	15	.	CASSMTSGRAYEQYF	TGTGCCAGCAGTATGACTAGCGGGAGGGCCTACGAGCAGTACTTC
TRBJ1-2	.	TRBV2	12	.	CASSESLASYTF	TGTGCCAGCAGTGAATCTTTGGCCTCCTACACCTTC
TRBJ2-7	TRBD2	TRBV2	13	.	CASRGTSGYEQYF	TGTGCCAGTCGTGGGACTAGCGGTTACGAGCAGTACTTC
TRBJ1-1	.	TRBV12-3/TRBV12-4	13	.	CASSLPVRTEAFF	TGTGCCAGCAGTTTACCGGTGAGGACTGAAGCTTTCTTT
TRBJ2-2	TRBD2	TRBV5-4	16	.	CASTLWLAGGTGELFF	TGTGCCAGCACCCTGTGGCTAGCGGGAGGTACCGGGGAGCTGTTTTTT
TRBJ2-1	TRBD2	TRBV11-1	16	.	CASSFLTSGSGNEQFF	TGTGCCAGCAGCTTCCTTACTAGCGGGAGTGGCAATGAGCAGTTCTTC
TRBJ2-5	TRBD2	TRBV7-9	16	.	CASSSGGGRYQETQYF	TGTGCCAGCAGCTCCGGGGGCGGGAGGTACCAAGAGACCCAGTACTTC
TRBJ2-5	.	TRBV12-3/TRBV12-4	12	.	CASSTSQETQYF	TGTGCCAGCAGTACATCCCAAGAGACCCAGTACTTC
TRBJ2-1	.	TRBV27	13	.	CASSIPGYNEQFF	TGTGCCAGCAGCATTCCCGGTTACAATGAGCAGTTCTTC
TRBJ1-4	.	TRBV5-5	15	.	CASSSAEIPSRQLFF	TGTGCCAGCAGCTCAGCGGAGATCCCCTCAAGGCAACTGTTTTTT
TRBJ2-7	TRBD1	TRBV7-7	15	.	CASSPARGQGYEQYF	TGTGCTAGCAGCCCGGCAAGGGGACAGGGCTACGAGCAGTACTTC
TRBJ2-1	.	TRBV21-1	16	few	CASIGSGLAPLIEQFF	TGTGCCAGCATCGGGTCGGGACTAGCTCCCCTAATTGAGCAGTTCTTC
TRBJ2-5	.	TRBV7-2	15	.	CASSLAWVRKETQYF	TGTGCCAGCAGCTTAGCGTGGGTCAGGAAAGAGACCCAGTACTTC
TRBJ1-2	TRBD1	TRBV5-1	14	.	CASSVRQGSYGYTF	TGCGCCAGCAGCGTACGACAGGGTAGCTATGGCTACACCTTC
TRBJ1-2	.	TRBV14	14	.	CASSQDPAAYGYTF	TGTGCCAGCAGCCAAGATCCGGCGGCCTATGGCTACACCTTC
TRBJ1-2	TRBD1	TRBV6-5	14	.	CASSYRTGDYGYTF	TGTGCCAGCAGTTACAGAACAGGGGACTATGGCTACACCTTC
TRBJ1-1	TRBD1	TRBV6-2/TRBV6-3	16	.	CASSYSIGTVNTEAFF	TGTGCCAGCAGTTACTCGATAGGGACAGTGAACACTGAAGCTTTCTTT
TRBJ1-1	.	TRBV6-5	15	.	CASSQSSRGNTEAFF	TGTGCCAGCAGTCAATCCTCCCGGGGGAACACTGAAGCTTTCTTT
TRBJ2-7	.	TRBV4-1	14	.	CASSPGTTSYEQYF	TGCGCCAGCAGCCCCGGGACAACCTCCTACGAGCAGTACTTC
TRBJ2-3	TRBD2	TRBV4-1	16	.	CASSSRAGAGTDTQYF	TGCGCCAGCAGCTCGAGGGCGGGAGCAGGTACAGATACGCAGTATTTT
TRBJ2-7	.	TRBV29-1	12	once	CSVEGLAPGQYF	TGCAGCGTTGAAGGCCTAGCCCCAGGGCAGTACTTC
TRBJ2-3	TRBD2	TRBV12-5	16	.	CASGLGTSGASDTQYF	TGTGCTAGTGGTTTAGGGACTAGCGGGGCCTCAGATACGCAGTATTTT
TRBJ2-1	TRBD2	TRBV3-1/TRBV3-2	15	many	CASSQTSGGDNEQFF	TGTGCCAGCAGCCAGACTAGCGGGGGTGACAATGAGCAGTTCTTC
TRBJ2-1	TRBD2	TRBV7-9	18	once	CASRLESRLAGGRNEQFF	TGTGCCAGCAGACTAGAAAGTAGGCTAGCGGGAGGAAGGAATGAGCAGTTCTTC
TRBJ2-2	TRBD2	TRBV5-1	16	.	CASSLDVGRDTGELFF	TGCGCCAGCAGCTTGGACGTCGGGAGGGATACCGGGGAGCTGTTTTTT
TRBJ1-2	.	TRBV9	14	once	CASSVGQGQYGYTF	TGTGCCAGCAGCGTAGGGCAGGGACAATATGGCTACACCTTC
TRBJ2-2	TRBD1	TRBV25-1	16	.	CASSDPRTGHTGELFF	TGTGCCAGCAGTGACCCTAGGACAGGGCACACCGGGGAGCTGTTTTTT
TRBJ1-4	.	TRBV20-1	11	.	CSQDTGEKLFF	TGCAGCCAGGATACAGGAGAAAAACTGTTTTTT
TRBJ1-1	.	TRBV11-2	14	.	CASSLVGVRTEAFF	TGTGCCAGCAGCTTAGTAGGGGTAAGGACTGAAGCTTTCTTT
TRBJ2-7	TRBD2	TRBV7-9	17	.	CASSLGLAGTHSYEQYF	TGTGCCAGCAGCTTGGGACTAGCGGGAACCCACTCCTACGAGCAGTACTTC
TRBJ2-1	TRBD2	TRBV2	17	.	CASSEEASGGSYNEQFF	TGTGCCAGCAGTGAAGAGGCTAGCGGAGGCTCCTACAATGAGCAGTTCTTC
TRBJ1-1	.	TRBV3-1/TRBV3-2	13	.	CASRGSKNTEAFF	TGTGCCAGTAGGGGGAGTAAAAACACTGAAGCTTTCTTT
TRBJ2-7	TRBD2	TRBV6-2/TRBV6-3	18	.	CASSHWTSGRARTYEQYF	TGTGCCAGCAGCCACTGGACTAGCGGGAGAGCCAGGACTTACGAGCAGTACTTC
TRBJ2-7	TRBD2	TRBV5-4	15	many	CASSSQGTSPYEQYF	TGTGCCAGCAGCTCCCAAGGGACTAGCCCCTACGAGCAGTACTTC
TRBJ1-3	.	TRBV29-1	16	.	CSIRDIGSDSGNTIYF	TGCAGCATCCGGGACATCGGATCAGACTCTGGAAACACCATATATTTT
TRBJ1-5	.	TRBV2	14	.	CASSIGQLNQPQHF	TGTGCCAGCAGTATTGGACAGCTCAATCAGCCCCAGCATTTT